This T cell receptor (beta chain) was profiled in a study of response to subunit inactivated influenza vaccine (dated by TCRdb to 2016 to 2019). Turning to the overall study: Deep quantitative profiling of the T cell receptor repertoire was used in the study to follow responses to a trivalent subunit inactivated influenza vaccine.

Of note for this clonotype: No antigen is known for it. Per-base qualities were not stored, and no clone one base away is much larger.

Paper-wide results and their limitations: The authors suggested that each seasonal influenza vaccination may recruit only a limited number of new T cells.

V is shortened by 6 bases, J by 0 bases, and the region joining them spans 12 bases. Reading from cysteine to phenylalanine, the CDR3 counts 15 amino acids. Just CDR3 DNA is preserved here, 45 bases in frame from base 1. CDR1 MRHNA and CDR2 SNTAGT were looked up in the germline V gene. The library was generated by RT-PCR. TCRdb records Illumina HiSeq 2500 as the sequencer. TCRdb itself trimmed the public reads at Q25 with fastp, ran MiXCR and retained productive beta chains. One record per CDR3 amino acid sequence lists the most common genes and DNA. Present in this sample are hundreds of thousands of distinct CDR3 sequences, around 14% of which were seen just once. Of the sample, 11% falls within the top ten clones.

Sequencing used PBMCs from blood, obtained approximately 12 days after vaccination. The rearrangement combines TRBV6-4 with TRBJ2-1; too little of a D gene remains to name it. The receptor was derived from a man aged 45-65 years who received an inactivated influenza vaccine. Donor details come from another sample of the same person, matched by shared clones. In nucleotides, the sequence is TGTGCCAGCAGCGCAGACCACAACTCCTACAATGAGCAGTTCTTC. Its product reads: CASSADHNSYNEQFF.